Listed below are T cell receptor beta chains from one sample, sequenced in a study of blood T cell repertoires in COVID-19. Assay used: immunoSEQ multiplex PCR; TCRdb lists only in-frame clones, some missing. In the table there are 100,000 to 150,000 clones, 85% of which are singletons. The sample consisted of peripheral blood. The receptors were gathered from a woman aged 80 or over with acute or convalescent COVID-19. The CDR3 runs from the conserved cysteine through the conserved F or W. The order of the fields is clone size, V gene, D gene, J gene, CDR3 protein, CDR3 DNA. The D gene is left open where the match is weak. The listing skips clone size in some rows; elsewhere it reads once, few, many or a size class.

>.|TRBV4-2|.|TRBJ1-1
CASSPPGKATEAFF
TGTGCCAGCAGCCCCCCAGGGAAGGCCACTGAAGCTTTCTTT
>.|TRBV7-2|.|TRBJ2-3
CASSLWGPSDTQYF
TGTGCCAGCAGCTTATGGGGGCCGTCAGATACGCAGTATTTT
>.|TRBV4-1|.|TRBJ2-3
CASSQTGSGGTDTQYF
TGCGCCAGCAGCCAGACAGGGTCGGGGGGCACAGATACGCAGTATTTT
>once|TRBV6-5|TRBD2|TRBJ2-1
CASSGTRPPRDEQFF
TGTGCCAGCAGCGGGACTAGACCCCCTAGGGATGAGCAGTTCTTC
>.|TRBV4-2|TRBD1|TRBJ1-5
CASSQSTGEQPQHF
TGTGCCAGCAGCCAATCGACAGGGGAACAGCCCCAGCATTTT
>.|TRBV2|TRBD1|TRBJ1-6
CASDLTGSRSPLHF
TGTGCCAGTGATCTGACAGGGTCTAGATCACCCCTCCACTTT
>.|TRBV3-1/TRBV3-2|.|TRBJ1-4
CASSQSYSSNEKLFF
TGTGCCAGCAGCCAATCTTACAGCAGTAATGAAAAACTGTTTTTT
>.|TRBV18|TRBD1|TRBJ1-2
CASSPSGQGGYGYTF
TGTGCCAGCTCACCCTCCGGACAGGGTGGCTATGGCTACACCTTC
>once|TRBV7-2|.|TRBJ2-3
CASSLVVAGLYTQYF
TGTGCCAGCAGCTTAGTCGTTGCGGGGCTATATACGCAGTATTTT
>.|TRBV6-1|.|TRBJ1-2
CASSEGRGNWGGYTF
TGTGCCAGCAGTGAAGGAAGGGGGAATTGGGGTGGCTACACCTTC
>.|TRBV9|TRBD1|TRBJ1-2
CASSPRDRGGYTF
TGTGCCAGCAGCCCAAGGGACAGGGGGGGCTACACCTTC
>.|TRBV7-2|.|TRBJ2-5
CASSLGQQETQYF
TGTGCCAGCAGCCTCGGACAGCAAGAGACCCAGTACTTC
>once|TRBV3-1/TRBV3-2|TRBD2|TRBJ2-5
CASSQDGGAWETQYF
TGTGCCAGCAGCCAGGACGGGGGGGCCTGGGAGACCCAGTACTTC
>.|TRBV15|TRBD2|TRBJ2-2
CATSRGLAGGVNTGELFF
TGTGCCACCAGCAGAGGACTAGCGGGGGGAGTGAACACCGGGGAGCTGTTTTTT
>.|TRBV20-1|.|TRBJ1-2
CSASVNYGYTF
TGCAGTGCCTCCGTTAACTATGGCTACACCTTC
>.|TRBV6-5|.|TRBJ1-4
CASSRTVNEKLFF
TGTGCCAGCAGTCGGACAGTCAATGAAAAACTGTTTTTT
>.|TRBV7-8|.|TRBJ2-3
CASSLRGNTDTQYF
TGTGCCAGCAGCTTAAGGGGGAACACAGATACGCAGTATTTT
>.|TRBV2|TRBD1|TRBJ2-4
CASSVATGGYIQYF
TGTGCCAGCAGTGTGGCGACAGGGGGTTACATTCAGTACTTC
>.|TRBV4-1|.|TRBJ1-2
CASSQVGTTNYGYTF
TGCGCCAGCAGCCAAGTGGGGACAACTAACTATGGCTACACCTTC
>few|TRBV28|TRBD1|TRBJ1-5
CASRIQGANQPQHF
TGTGCCAGCAGGATACAGGGGGCTAATCAGCCCCAGCATTTT
>.|TRBV29-1|TRBD1|TRBJ1-1
CSARQGRNTEAFF
TGCAGCGCGAGACAGGGAAGGAACACTGAAGCTTTCTTT
>.|TRBV7-9|TRBD1|TRBJ1-1
CASSLGGWTGAEAFF
TGTGCCAGCAGCCTCGGGGGTTGGACAGGGGCTGAAGCTTTCTTT
>.|TRBV5-1|.|TRBJ2-3
CASSLAGPDTQYF
TGCGCCAGCAGCTTGGCGGGTCCAGATACGCAGTATTTT
>.|TRBV12-3/TRBV12-4|.|TRBJ1-1
CASSLEGDTEAFF
TGTGCCAGCAGTTTAGAAGGGGACACTGAAGCTTTCTTT
>.|TRBV7-9|.|TRBJ1-4
CASSPRQGGEKLFF
TGTGCCAGCAGCCCCCGGCAGGGCGGTGAAAAACTGTTTTTT
>.|TRBV5-1|.|TRBJ1-6
CASSLRDTINSPLHF
TGCGCCAGCAGCTTGCGGGACACAATTAATTCACCCCTCCACTTT
>.|TRBV7-3|.|TRBJ1-6
CASSATGYNSPLHF
TGTGCCAGCAGCGCCACAGGCTATAATTCACCCCTCCACTTT
>.|TRBV5-8|.|TRBJ1-2
CASSSDEVVGSYTF
TGTGCCAGCAGCTCGGACGAGGTAGTCGGGAGCTACACCTTC
>.|TRBV3-1/TRBV3-2|.|TRBJ1-2
CASSQRSAGYGYTF
TGTGCCAGCAGCCAAAGGTCTGCGGGGTATGGCTACACCTTC
>.|TRBV5-1|TRBD2|TRBJ2-1
CASSFDLAATNEQFF
TGCGCCAGCAGCTTCGACCTAGCGGCCACCAATGAGCAGTTCTTC
>few|TRBV28|.|TRBJ1-1
CASSLQGSVAFF
TGTGCCAGCAGTTTACAAGGGAGTGTAGCTTTCTTT
>.|TRBV9|.|TRBJ1-1
CASSVRGGTEAFF
TGTGCCAGCAGCGTTCGAGGTGGCACTGAAGCTTTCTTT
>.|TRBV9|.|TRBJ1-2
CASSAQSRQRADYTF
TGTGCCAGCAGCGCACAGAGCCGACAACGCGCAGACTACACCTTC
>.|TRBV7-2|.|TRBJ2-5
CASSLIGGGEETQYF
TGTGCCAGCAGCTTAATAGGCGGGGGCGAGGAGACCCAGTACTTC
>.|TRBV10-3|TRBD1|TRBJ2-1
CAVGQGHEQFF
TGTGCCGTGGGACAGGGGCATGAGCAGTTCTTC
>.|TRBV5-5|.|TRBJ1-6
CASSLGTRSPPLHF
TGTGCCAGCAGCTTGGGGACTCGGTCTCCACCCCTCCACTTT
>.|TRBV18|.|TRBJ2-2
CASSPRIQDGNTGELFF
TGTGCCAGCTCACCGAGAATACAGGATGGGAACACCGGGGAGCTGTTTTTT
>.|TRBV9|.|TRBJ2-2
CASSVSMYTGELFF
TGTGCCAGCAGCGTGTCTATGTACACCGGGGAGCTGTTTTTT
>.|TRBV7-3|.|TRBJ2-1
CASSYQSGDEQFF
TGTGCCAGCAGCTACCAGTCGGGGGATGAGCAGTTCTTC
>few|TRBV5-1|.|TRBJ2-1
CASSLGRGGGNEQFF
TGCGCCAGCAGCTTGGGTAGGGGAGGTGGCAATGAGCAGTTCTTC
>.|TRBV20-1|.|TRBJ1-2
CSAPGYGYTF
TGCAGTGCTCCAGGGTATGGCTACACCTTC
>.|TRBV5-1|TRBD1|TRBJ1-2
CASSSGTGVYGYTF
TGCGCCAGCAGCTCCGGGACAGGGGTCTATGGCTACACCTTC
>.|TRBV20-1|TRBD2|TRBJ2-1
CSAERGRAQFF
TGCAGTGCCGAAAGAGGGAGGGCCCAGTTCTTC
>.|TRBV19|.|TRBJ2-6
CASSGGRSGANVLTF
TGTGCCAGTAGTGGGGGGAGGTCTGGGGCCAACGTCCTGACTTTC
>.|TRBV10-1|.|TRBJ2-1
CASPYEQFF
TGCGCCAGCCCCTATGAGCAGTTCTTC
>.|TRBV9|TRBD1|TRBJ1-3
CASSAWTGLSGNTIYF
TGTGCCAGCAGCGCCTGGACAGGTCTTTCTGGAAACACCATATATTTT
>.|TRBV15|.|TRBJ1-5
CATSTRTAVGPQHF
TGTGCCACCAGCACCCGGACAGCCGTGGGGCCCCAGCATTTT
>.|TRBV5-1|.|TRBJ2-2
CASSFGQTGELFF
TGCGCCAGCAGCTTTGGTCAGACCGGGGAGCTGTTTTTT
>.|TRBV7-9|.|TRBJ1-2
CASSLGEPFDF
TGTGCCAGCAGTCTGGGAGAACCCTTCGACTTC
>.|TRBV10-3|TRBD1|TRBJ2-5
CAISQWTGGEETQYF
TGTGCCATCAGTCAGTGGACAGGGGGGGAGGAGACCCAGTACTTC
>.|TRBV6-5|.|TRBJ2-3
CASKVGVADTQYF
TGTGCCAGCAAGGTAGGGGTCGCAGATACGCAGTATTTT
>.|TRBV12-3/TRBV12-4|TRBD2|TRBJ2-1
CASRYPAGGVFF
TGTGCCAGCAGATACCCAGCGGGGGGGGTGTTCTTC
>.|TRBV6-6|TRBD2|TRBJ2-2
CASSILAGNGELFF
TGTGCCAGCAGCATACTAGCGGGGAACGGGGAGCTGTTTTTT
>.|TRBV6-4|.|TRBJ1-3
CASIEPPSGNTIYF
TGTGCCAGCATAGAGCCCCCCTCTGGAAACACCATATATTTT
>.|TRBV20-1|.|TRBJ2-7
CSASGPGVAYEQYF
TGCAGTGCTAGTGGCCCTGGAGTCGCCTACGAGCAGTACTTC
>.|TRBV5-5|TRBD1|TRBJ1-1
CASSPGGPNTEAFF
TGTGCCAGCAGCCCAGGGGGCCCGAACACTGAAGCTTTCTTT
>.|TRBV7-9|.|TRBJ2-1
CATPGDEQFF
TGTGCCACCCCAGGGGATGAGCAGTTCTTC